These 29 T cell receptor beta chains originate from one sample sequenced in a study of shared clonotypes between healthy human individuals. The naive CD8 subset, CD45RO-negative cells positively selected for CCR7, excluded terminally differentiated effector memory CD45RA+ cells. The table came from immunoSEQ multiplex PCR; TCRdb's copy has only in-frame clones and leaves some out. The sample has some 1,900,000 clones, about 94% seen once. Specimen: naive CD8+ T cells sorted from blood. The origin of the receptors is a man between 18 and 35 years old in good health.

The V call is TRBV7-9, the J call TRBJ2-1; perhaps TRBD2 as D (5 bases). Trimming stripped 5 bases from V and 10 bases from J, with 18 bases between. Germline V gene sequence: CDR1 SEHNR, CDR2 FQNEAQ (reference sequence). This CDR3 spans 14 amino acids. Written as DNA, the CDR3 is TGTGCCAGCAGCCCCCCGGGAAATGGCGGGGAGCAGTTCTTC. Protein: CASSPPGNGGEQFF.

The gene calls are TRBV28 and TRBJ1-1; D remains ambiguous. Trimming cost V 4 bases and J 1 base, with 10 bases left between them. The CDR3 spans 14 residues. Germline-derived CDR1 and CDR2 are MDHEN and SYDVKM. The CDR3 DNA reads as TGTGCCAGCAGTTATCTCTCCTCGAACACTGAAGCTTTCTTT. Encoded protein: CASSYLSSNTEAFF.

The chain has TRBV5-4 and TRBJ1-2; 8 bases fit TRBD1. J gave up 10 bases and V 1 base, and 12 bases lay outside the gene matches. The CDR3 loop spans 15 amino acids. Germline loops: CDR1 SGHNT, CDR2 YYREEE (reference sequence). This chain's CDR3 is CASSLRTGSISDYTF. CDR3 nucleotides: TGTGCCAGCAGCTTGAGGACAGGGAGTATTAGCGACTACACCTTC.

This clone was observed a single time. The rearrangement uses TRBV28 and TRBJ2-5; 13 nucleotides match TRBD2. This CDR3 is 15 amino acids long. V trimming: 4 bases; J trimming: 2 bases; junction bases outside the gene matches: 1. CDR1 and CDR2 (germline): MDHEN, SYDVKM. CDR3 sequence reads: CASSSTSGGQETQYF. Here the CDR3 DNA reads TGTGCCAGCAGTTCGACTAGCGGGGGGCAAGAGACCCAGTACTTC.

In regard to this clone: Additional DNA sequences in this sample encode the identical CDR3. V and J are TRBV13 and TRBJ2-3; D perhaps matches TRBD2 (6 bases). The germline V gene encodes CDR1 PRHDT and CDR2 FYEKMQ (reference sequence). Trimming removed 4 bases from V and 2 bases from J, with 13 bases in between. The CDR3 has 15 residues. CDR3 sequence reads: CASSSPGLSTDTQYF. The CDR3 bases are TGTGCCAGCAGCTCCCCGGGACTTTCCACAGATACGCAGTATTTT.

Comments on this clone: The sample has other DNA sequences that encode this CDR3 too. This chain connects TRBV6-5 to TRBJ2-7; either TRBD1 or TRBD2 may supply D (6 bases each). V was pared by 2 bases and J by 4 bases, with 12 bases between. The CDR3 is 14 amino acids. Germline lookup yields CDR1 MNHEY and CDR2 SVGAGI. CDR3 sequence reads: CASSYGGRGYEQYF. CDR3 nucleotide sequence: TGTGCCAGCAGTTACGGGGGGCGCGGATACGAGCAGTACTTC.

The chain links TRBV21-1 to TRBJ2-7; TRBD1, the D gene given by the table, was not confirmed from the DNA. TRBV21-1 is assigned pseudogene status. The CDR3 is 15 residues long. The CDR3 coding sequence is TGTGCCAGCAGCAAAGTACAGGGAAATACCTACGAGCAGTACTTC. Translated: CASSKVQGNTYEQYF.

The chain couples TRBV11-2 to TRBJ1-1; tentative D call: TRBD1 (5 bases). Germline-derived CDR1 and CDR2 are SGHAT and FQNNGV. The V end was cut by 2 bases, the J end by 5 bases, with 12 bases between. The CDR3 consists of 14 residues. CDR3 sequence (DNA): TGTGCCAGCAGCTTATCCCAGGGCCGGACTGAAGCTTTCTTT. This encodes CASSLSQGRTEAFF.

V and J are TRBV7-6 and TRBJ1-1, with D unclear. V lost 4 bases and J lost 4, with 10 bases in between. This CDR3 comprises 13 residues. Germline V gene data show CDR1 as SGHVS and CDR2 as FNYEAQ. CDR3: CASSSETSTEAFF. As DNA, the CDR3 is TGTGCCAGCAGCTCCGAGACTAGCACTGAAGCTTTCTTT.

This clone was counted a single time. V and J are TRBV2 and TRBJ1-1; D is unclear. V was pared by 8 bases and J by 2 bases, with 12 bases between. This CDR3 is built from 13 residues. CDR1 and CDR2 from the germline V gene are SNHLY and FYNNEI. For the CDR3, the DNA is TGTGCCAGCTGCCAAACACTCAACACTGAAGCTTTCTTT. Protein product: CASCQTLNTEAFF.

The chain links TRBV5-6 to TRBJ1-1; D is unclear. CDR3 size: 13 residues. Trimming cost V 1 base and J 4 bases, with 8 bases left between them. Germline-derived CDR1 and CDR2 are SGHDT and YYEEEE. CDR3 DNA sequence: TGTGCCAGCAGCTTGACTGTACGCACTGAAGCTTTCTTT. It is translated as CASSLTVRTEAFF.

This clone was detected once. The J gene is TRBJ2-7, the V gene TRBV9; D gene uncertain. CDR3 length: 15 amino acids. V lost 4 bases and J lost 2, with 16 bases in between. The germline V gene encodes CDR1 SGDLS and CDR2 YYNGEE. The CDR3 DNA is TGTGCCAGCAGCCCTACTGGTCTGATAACCTACGAGCAGTACTTC. Translating gives CASSPTGLITYEQYF.

The chain links TRBV19 to TRBJ2-1; tentatively, D is TRBD1 or TRBD2 (5 bases each). The CDR3 is 13 amino acids. Germline lookup yields CDR1 LNHDA and CDR2 SQIVND (reference sequence). V lost 7 bases and J 8 bases, leaving 15 bases between the germline ends. The CDR3 DNA is TGTGCCAGTACGGGACGGGAACGCGATGAGCAGTTCTTC. As protein: CASTGRERDEQFF.

Turning to this clone: Other DNA sequences in this specimen translate into the identical CDR3. This sequence joins TRBV5-1 and TRBJ2-7; TRBD1 matches at 8 bases. The V gene's germline CDR1 is SGHRS and CDR2 YFSETQ. Germline trimming cut 2 bases from V and 3 bases from J; bases unmatched to any gene: 7. This CDR3 is built from 15 residues. The CDR3, as DNA: TGCGCCAGCAGCTTTGGAACAGGGGGTGGCTACGAGCAGTACTTC. Protein sequence: CASSFGTGGGYEQYF.

The chain uses TRBV30 and TRBJ1-2, with D possibly being TRBD1 (5 bases). The V and J ends lost 0 bases and 4 bases respectively, with 15 bases between them. Germline CDR1 and CDR2: GTSNPN and SVGIG (reference sequence). This CDR3 region has 15 residues. Here the CDR3 reads CAWSVRGEGVYGYTF. The CDR3 bases are TGTGCCTGGAGTGTACGAGGGGAGGGTGTCTATGGCTACACCTTC.

The V gene is TRBV4-1, the J gene TRBJ2-1; D gene ambiguous. The CDR3 is 13 residues long. V lost 1 base to trimming and J lost 9 bases, with 10 bases between them. CDR1 and CDR2 (germline): MGHRA, YSYEKL. CDR3 nucleotides: TGCGCCAGCAGCCAAGTGGAACCCACTGAGCAGTTCTTC. It yields the protein CASSQVEPTEQFF.

The chain couples TRBV13 to TRBJ2-3, with a tentative D call TRBD2 (6 bases). Germline V lookup: CDR1 PRHDT, CDR2 FYEKMQ (reference sequence). V was pared by 0 bases and J by 6 bases, with 10 bases between. The CDR3 spans 14 residues. The CDR3 DNA is TGTGCCAGCAGCTTAGGAGGTCTAGCGGATACGCAGTATTTT. Protein product: CASSLGGLADTQYF.

This sequence joins TRBV5-6 and TRBJ2-1; unclear D gene. This CDR3 contains 12 residues. The V end was cut by 0 bases, the J end by 7 bases, with 5 bases between. Looked up from germline, CDR1 is SGHDT and CDR2 is YYEEEE. Here the CDR3 DNA reads TGTGCCAGCAGCTTGGATGGAAATGAGCAGTTCTTC. Protein sequence: CASSLDGNEQFF.

The rearrangement joins TRBV7-9 to TRBJ2-3; tentative D call: TRBD1 (6 bases). The CDR3 has 14 amino acids. Trimming removed 5 bases at V and 0 bases at J, with 9 bases between. Germline V lookup: CDR1 SEHNR, CDR2 FQNEAQ (reference sequence). The CDR3 loop reads CASSRTASTDTQYF. CDR3 bases: TGTGCCAGCAGCAGGACAGCGAGCACAGATACGCAGTATTTT.

This sequence joins TRBV5-1 and TRBJ1-1; D not certain. CDR3 length equals 14 residues. Between the trimmed V and J ends, which lost 0 bases and 5 bases, there was a span of 11 bases. CDR1 SGHRS and CDR2 YFSETQ come from the germline V gene. Here the CDR3 DNA reads TGCGCCAGCAGCTTGGGTGCCCTGAGGACTGAAGCTTTCTTT. Protein product: CASSLGALRTEAFF.

The chain is built from TRBV5-5 and TRBJ2-7; no clear D gene. The CDR3 loop spans 14 amino acids. V was pared by 0 bases and J by 4 bases, with 11 bases between. CDR1 and CDR2 (germline): SGHKS, YYEKEE (reference sequence). The CDR3 here is CASSLGAGFYEQYF. CDR3 DNA sequence: TGTGCCAGCAGCTTGGGTGCAGGTTTTTACGAGCAGTACTTC. Supplemented by reference TRBV5-5 and TRBJ2-7, the full variable domain reads DAGVTQSPTHLIKTRGQQVTLRCSPISGHKSVSWYQQVLGQGPQFIFQYYEKEERGRGNFPDRFSARQFPNYSSELNVNALLLGDSALYLCASSLGAGFYEQYFGPGTRLTVT.

This chain joins TRBV9 and TRBJ1-5; TRBD1 agrees at 10 bases. The CDR3 runs to 15 residues. V lost 7 bases, J lost 3 bases, and 7 bases stayed unmatched. The germline gives CDR1 SGDLS, CDR2 YYNGEE. CDR3 region: CASAGTGAVNQPQHF. DNA for the CDR3: TGTGCCAGCGCCGGGACAGGGGCGGTCAATCAGCCCCAGCATTTT.

This sequence joins TRBV4-3 and TRBJ1-5; 8 nucleotides line up with TRBD1. After removal of 4 bases from V and 0 bases from J, the junction contained 2 bases not matched to a gene. Germline V gene sequence: CDR1 LGHNA, CDR2 YSLEER. There are 15 residues in the CDR3. The DNA for the CDR3 is TGCGCCAGCAGCCCTGACAGGGGTAGCAATCAGCCCCAGCATTTT. Protein sequence: CASSPDRGSNQPQHF.

The chain combines TRBV27 with TRBJ2-1, with TRBD1 identical over 9 bases. In germline, CDR1 is MNHEY, CDR2 SMNVEV (reference sequence). V was clipped by 0 bases and J by 6 bases; unmatched bases: 6. The CDR3 is 16 amino acids. The CDR3 spells CASSLSPGTGSNEQFF. The DNA for the CDR3 is TGTGCCAGCAGTTTATCTCCCGGGACAGGGAGCAATGAGCAGTTCTTC.

The chain couples TRBV11-2 to TRBJ2-1; 10 nucleotides line up with TRBD2. The CDR3 spans 16 residues. CDR1 is SGHAT, CDR2 FQNNGV, per germline. V lost 1 base and J lost 7; bases outside the gene matches: 7. The CDR3 nucleotides read TGTGCCAGCAGCTTAGTATCTAGCGGGAGTGGTAATGAGCAGTTCTTC. This codes for CASSLVSSGSGNEQFF.

V gene TRBV9 combines with J gene TRBJ1-5; no clear D gene. The V gene lost 0 bases and the J gene lost 9 bases, with 10 bases spanning the gap. The V gene's germline CDR1 is SGDLS and CDR2 YYNGEE. The CDR3 consists of 13 residues. The CDR3 DNA follows: TGTGCCAGCAGCGTAGACACCCTGAGGCCCCAGCATTTT. This sequence encodes CASSVDTLRPQHF.

The chain carries TRBV5-1 and TRBJ2-7; tentative D call: TRBD1 (6 bases). The V gene's germline CDR1 is SGHRS and CDR2 YFSETQ. V shed 0 bases and J shed 3 bases, with 13 bases lying between them. CDR3 length: 15 residues. The CDR3 region is CASSLEGHVVYEQYF. The DNA for the CDR3 is TGCGCCAGCAGCTTGGAGGGACACGTCGTCTACGAGCAGTACTTC.

The chain employs TRBV19 and TRBJ2-2; D remains unclear. V dropped 1 base and J dropped 7 bases, with 13 bases sitting between them. In germline, CDR1 is LNHDA, CDR2 SQIVND (reference sequence). CDR3 length: 15 residues. The CDR3 here is CASSIVGIVGGELFF. For the CDR3, the DNA is TGTGCCAGTAGTATAGTTGGGATCGTAGGCGGGGAGCTGTTTTTT.

V and J are TRBV6-5 and TRBJ1-1, with 10 bases fitting TRBD1. CDR1 and CDR2 (germline): MNHEY, SVGAGI. The CDR3 runs to 15 residues. The V gene end was trimmed by 1 base and the J gene end by 3 bases; junction bases not matched to a gene: 2. The CDR3 is CASSYYDRGHTEAFF. DNA for the CDR3: TGTGCCAGCAGTTACTACGACAGGGGGCACACTGAAGCTTTCTTT.